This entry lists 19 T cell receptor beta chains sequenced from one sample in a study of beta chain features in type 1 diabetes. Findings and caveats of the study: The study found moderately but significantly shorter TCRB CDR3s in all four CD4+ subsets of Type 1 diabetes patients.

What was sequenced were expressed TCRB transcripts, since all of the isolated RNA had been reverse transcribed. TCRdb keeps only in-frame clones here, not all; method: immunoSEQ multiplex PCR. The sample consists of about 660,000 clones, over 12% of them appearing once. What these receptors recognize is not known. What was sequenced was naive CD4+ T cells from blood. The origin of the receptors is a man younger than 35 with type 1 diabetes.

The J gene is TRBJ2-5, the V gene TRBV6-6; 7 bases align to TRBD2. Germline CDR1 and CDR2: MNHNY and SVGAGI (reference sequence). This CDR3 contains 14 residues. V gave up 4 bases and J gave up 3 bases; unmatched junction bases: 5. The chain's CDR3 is CASSSARGKETQYF. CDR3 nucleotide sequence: TGTGCCAGCAGTTCCGCGCGGGGGAAAGAGACCCAGTACTTC.

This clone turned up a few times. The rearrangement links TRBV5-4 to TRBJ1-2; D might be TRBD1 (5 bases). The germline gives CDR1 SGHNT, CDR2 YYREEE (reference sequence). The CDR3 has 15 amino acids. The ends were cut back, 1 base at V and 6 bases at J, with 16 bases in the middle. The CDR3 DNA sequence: TGTGCCAGCAGCTTGCCCCCCGGGACTAGCGATGGCTACACCTTC. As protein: CASSLPPGTSDGYTF.

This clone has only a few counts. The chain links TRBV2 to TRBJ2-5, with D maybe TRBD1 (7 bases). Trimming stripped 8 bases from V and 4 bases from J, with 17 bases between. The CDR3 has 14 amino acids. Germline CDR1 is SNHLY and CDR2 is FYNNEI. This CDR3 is CASARRGLGETQYF. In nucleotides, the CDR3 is TGTGCCAGCGCCCGGAGGGGGCTCGGAGAGACCCAGTACTTC.

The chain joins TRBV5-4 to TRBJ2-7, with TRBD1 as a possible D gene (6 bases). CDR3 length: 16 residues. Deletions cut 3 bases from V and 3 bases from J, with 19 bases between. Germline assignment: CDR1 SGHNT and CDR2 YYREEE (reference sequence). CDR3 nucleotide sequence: TGTGCCAGCAGCTCACCACAGGGTATAATCGACTACGAGCAGTACTTC. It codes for CASSSPQGIIDYEQYF.

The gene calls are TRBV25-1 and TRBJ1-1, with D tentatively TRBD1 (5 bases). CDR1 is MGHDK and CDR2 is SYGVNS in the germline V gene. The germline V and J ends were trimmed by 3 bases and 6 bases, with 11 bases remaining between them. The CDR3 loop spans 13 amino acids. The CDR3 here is CASSDRQHPEAFF. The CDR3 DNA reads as TGTGCCAGCAGTGACCGACAGCATCCTGAAGCTTTCTTT.

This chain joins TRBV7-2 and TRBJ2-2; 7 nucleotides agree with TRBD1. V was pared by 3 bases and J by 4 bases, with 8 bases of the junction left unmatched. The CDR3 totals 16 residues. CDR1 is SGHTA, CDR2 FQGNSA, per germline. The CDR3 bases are TGTGCCAGCAGCTTTGGGAACAGGGGAAGCACCGGGGAGCTGTTTTTT. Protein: CASSFGNRGSTGELFF.

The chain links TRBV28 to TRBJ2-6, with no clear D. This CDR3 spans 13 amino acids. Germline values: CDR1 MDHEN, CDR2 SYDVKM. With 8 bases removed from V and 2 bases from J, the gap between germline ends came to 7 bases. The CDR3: CASDEAGANVLTF. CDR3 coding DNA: TGTGCCAGCGACGAGGCTGGGGCCAACGTCCTGACTTTC.

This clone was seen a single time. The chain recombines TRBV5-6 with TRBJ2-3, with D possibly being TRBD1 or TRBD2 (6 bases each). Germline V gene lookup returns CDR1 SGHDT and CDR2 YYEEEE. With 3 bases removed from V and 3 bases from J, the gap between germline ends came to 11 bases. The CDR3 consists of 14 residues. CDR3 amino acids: CASSSQGRTDTQYF. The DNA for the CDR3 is TGTGCCAGCAGCTCCCAGGGGAGGACAGATACGCAGTATTTT.

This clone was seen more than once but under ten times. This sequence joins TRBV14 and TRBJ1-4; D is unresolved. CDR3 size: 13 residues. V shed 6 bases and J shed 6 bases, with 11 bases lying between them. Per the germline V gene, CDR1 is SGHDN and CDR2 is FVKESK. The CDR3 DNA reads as TGTGCCAGCAGTCGCCAGGCGTATGAAAAACTGTTTTTT. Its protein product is CASSRQAYEKLFF.

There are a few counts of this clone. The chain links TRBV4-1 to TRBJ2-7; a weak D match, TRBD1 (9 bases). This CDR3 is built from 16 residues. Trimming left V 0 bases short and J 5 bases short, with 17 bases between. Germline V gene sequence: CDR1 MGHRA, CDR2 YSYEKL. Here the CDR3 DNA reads TGCGCCAGCAGCCAAGATAGCGGGACAGGGTCCCACGAGCAGTACTTC. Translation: CASSQDSGTGSHEQYF.

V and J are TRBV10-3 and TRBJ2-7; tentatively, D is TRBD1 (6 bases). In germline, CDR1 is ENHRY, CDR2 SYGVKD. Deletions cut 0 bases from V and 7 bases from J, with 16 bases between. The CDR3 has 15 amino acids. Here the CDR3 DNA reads TGTGCCATCAGTGAGTCTAGGGACACCATGTTAGAGCAGTACTTC. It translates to CAISESRDTMLEQYF.

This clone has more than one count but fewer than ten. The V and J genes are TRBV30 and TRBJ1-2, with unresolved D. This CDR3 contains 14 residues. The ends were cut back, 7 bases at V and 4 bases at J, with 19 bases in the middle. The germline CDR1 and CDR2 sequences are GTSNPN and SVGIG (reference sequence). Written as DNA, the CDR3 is TGTGCCTCCACCGGAGGAGTTTGGGTCTATGGCTACACCTTC. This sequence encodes CASTGGVWVYGYTF.

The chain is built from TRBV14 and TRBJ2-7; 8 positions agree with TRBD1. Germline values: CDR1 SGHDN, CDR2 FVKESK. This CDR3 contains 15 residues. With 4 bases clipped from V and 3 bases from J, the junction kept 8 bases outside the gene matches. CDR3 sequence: CASSPLDRGHYEQYF. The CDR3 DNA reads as TGTGCCAGCAGCCCCCTAGACAGGGGACACTACGAGCAGTACTTC. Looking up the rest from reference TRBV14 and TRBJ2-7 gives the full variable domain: EAGVTQFPSHSVIEKGQTVTLRCDPISGHDNLYWYRRVMGKEIKFLLHFVKESKQDESGMPNNRFLAERTGGTYSTLKVQPAELEDSGVYFCASSPLDRGHYEQYFGPGTRLTVT.

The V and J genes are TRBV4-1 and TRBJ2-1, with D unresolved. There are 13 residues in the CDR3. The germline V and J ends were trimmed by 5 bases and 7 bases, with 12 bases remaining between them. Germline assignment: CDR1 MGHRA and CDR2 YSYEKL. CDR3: CASSSPSVNEQFF. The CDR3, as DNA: TGCGCCAGCAGCAGCCCCAGCGTGAATGAGCAGTTCTTC.

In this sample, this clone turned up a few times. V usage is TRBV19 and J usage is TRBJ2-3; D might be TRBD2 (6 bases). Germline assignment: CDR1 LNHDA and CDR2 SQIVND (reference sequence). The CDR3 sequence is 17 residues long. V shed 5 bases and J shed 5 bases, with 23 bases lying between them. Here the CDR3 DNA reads TGTGCCAGTAGTCGTCTTGGAACTAGCAGGGACGTAGATACGCAGTATTTT. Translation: CASSRLGTSRDVDTQYF.

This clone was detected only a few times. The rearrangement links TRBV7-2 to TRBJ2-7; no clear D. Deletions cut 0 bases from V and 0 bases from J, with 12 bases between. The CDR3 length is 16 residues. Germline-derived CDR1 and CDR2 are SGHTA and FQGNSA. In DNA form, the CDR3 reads TGTGCCAGCAGCTTAGCGCACGGCCAGGCCTCCTACGAGCAGTACTTC. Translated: CASSLAHGQASYEQYF. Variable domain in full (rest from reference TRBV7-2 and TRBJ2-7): GAGVSQSPSNKVTEKGKDVELRCDPISGHTALYWYRQSLGQGLEFLIYFQGNSAPDKSGLPSDRFSAERTGGSVSTLTIQRTQQEDSAVYLCASSLAHGQASYEQYFGPGTRLTVT.

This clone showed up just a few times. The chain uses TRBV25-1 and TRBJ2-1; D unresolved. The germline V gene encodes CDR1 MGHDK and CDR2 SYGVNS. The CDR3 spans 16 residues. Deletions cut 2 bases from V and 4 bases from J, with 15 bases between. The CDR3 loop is CASSETLKGYYNEQFF. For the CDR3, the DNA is TGTGCCAGCAGTGAAACGTTGAAGGGATATTACAATGAGCAGTTCTTC.

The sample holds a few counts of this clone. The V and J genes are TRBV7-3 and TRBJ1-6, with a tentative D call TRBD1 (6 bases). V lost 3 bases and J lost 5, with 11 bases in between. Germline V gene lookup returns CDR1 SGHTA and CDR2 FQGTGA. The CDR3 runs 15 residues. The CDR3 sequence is CASSFTGTNNSPLHF. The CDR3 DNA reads TGTGCCAGCAGCTTCACCGGGACAAATAATTCACCCCTCCACTTT.

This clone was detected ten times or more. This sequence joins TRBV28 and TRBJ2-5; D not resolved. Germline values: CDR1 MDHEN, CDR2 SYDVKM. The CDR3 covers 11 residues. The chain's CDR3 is CTSGSQETQYF. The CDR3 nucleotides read TGTACATCCGGCTCCCAAGAGACCCAGTACTTC.